Sequencing of this T cell receptor (beta chain) was carried out in a study of monozygotic twins with cystic fibrosis (dated by TCRdb to 2020 to 2022). Some background on the complete study: Barcoded libraries were prepared from about 3 micrograms of fragmented DNA with approximately 16 PCR cycles. TCR beta repertoires were compared within and between 16 monozygotic twin pairs with cystic fibrosis so that genetic influence on V and J gene usage could be assessed. Ten female and six male twin pairs, aged roughly 2.0 to 36.4 years (median around 9 years) and mostly children and adolescents, were included in the cohort. On the day blood was drawn, the twins' weight-for-height and FEVPerc (FEV1 disease centile) were ranked against those of the 950 to 1,200 cohort participants. Data for three of the twin pairs had already been reported earlier in a different context. What the work shows at the level of the full study, not this receptor alone: The cohort was small, and the number of shared CDR3s showed no association with age, concordance or disease severity. Significantly higher nucleotide-identical clonotype sharing was observed within monozygotic CF twin pairs than between unrelated CF individuals (P = 0.000026, Mann-Whitney). Simpson clonality was generally low (median 0.0095), which suggests a naive-dominated repertoire, and clonality was higher in the most severely affected patients. In 13 of 16 pairs, V gene usage most closely resembled the co-twin's, and the same held for J usage in 8 of 16 pairs, a pattern suggesting genetic constraints.

The twin pairs came from the European Cystic Fibrosis Twin and Sibling Study Cohort, which recruited patients from 150 to 200 CF clinics across 14 European countries. Zygosity and CFTR genotype were confirmed in-house, and zygosity was tested by multiplex PCR of nine short tandem repeat loci. Peripheral blood was sampled from each twin, with clinical parameters recorded on the day of blood sampling. Genomic DNA was isolated from peripheral blood cells with phenol/chloroform and kept in TE buffer at 4 degrees C. As for this clone: No cognate antigen has been identified for it. Base qualities are missing; no much larger clone stands one base away.

Following the manufacturer's instructions, TCR beta CDR3 regions were amplified by multiplex PCR with the immunoSEQ immune profiling system. An Illumina NextSeq system was used to carry out the sequencing. As for the original processing: Sequence data were processed on the immunoSEQ Analyzer platform, and clonality was computed as the square root of Simpson's index of productive rearrangements. Similarity in V and J usage was measured by Jensen-Shannon distance, and OLGA was used to compute CDR3 generation probabilities. The researchers looked up shared CDR3 sequences in the immuneACCESS database (August 2020) and in VDJdb (December 2020). As stored in TCRdb, this immuneACCESS dataset retains in-frame rearrangements with V and J assigned. A fraction of the clones does not appear; measured against another copy, unresolved V genes explain less than half of the discrepancy, and the remainder lacks a known reason. The DNA was the basis for D and trimming; V, J and clone size are from that table. The sample has over 30,000 clones on record, approximately 70% of them singletons. The ten largest clonotypes hold approximately 0.81% of the sample.

The TCR sequence derives from a girl aged 10 to 17 with cystic fibrosis. Sequences were obtained from blood.

The CDR3 protein is CASSARLGLAGGNEQYV. The DNA sequence is TGTGCCAGCAGCGCCCGTCTCGGACTAGCGGGAGGGAACGAGCAGTACGTC. The chain was built from TRBV5-6 and TRBJ2-7; a stretch of 15 junction bases matches TRBD2. The germline V gene supplies CDR1 SGHDT and CDR2 YYEEEE. Trimming takes 4 bases off V and 5 bases off J; junction bases not matched to a gene: 10. The CDR3, cysteine through valine, is 17 amino acids long. The entry retains the CDR3 DNA only, 51 bases that are in frame from base 1.